The source of this T cell receptor beta chain is a study of technical replicates of blood from several donors. The protocol was immunoSEQ multiplex PCR, while the TCRdb copy is restricted to in-frame clones and leaves out a portion. Seen here are tens of thousands of clones, under 98% observed once, and the top ten hold under 0.3%. This CDR3 contains 14 residues. The V end was cut by 3 bases, the J end by 5 bases, with 14 bases between. Germline CDR1 SNHLY, CDR2 FYNNEI. The TCR comes from a human donor in good health. The rearrangement uses TRBV2 and TRBJ2-7, with D perhaps matching TRBD1 (6 bases). Input material: T cells isolated from PBMCs. The CDR3 loop reads CASSDRGRNNEQYF. The CDR3, as DNA: TGTGCCAGCAGTGACAGGGGCCGAAATAACGAGCAGTACTTC.